This T cell receptor (beta chain) was sequenced in a study of blood T cell repertoires in COVID-19. Study-level background: The United States, Italy and Spain supplied acute and convalescent COVID-19 samples.

The method was immunoSEQ multiplex PCR; TCRdb's version includes in-frame clones alone and lacks a portion of them. The sample shows under 95,000 clones, around three quarters of them seen only once. Germline CDR1 reads SGHRS; CDR2 reads YFSETQ. Trimming removed 3 bases from V and 1 base from J, with 10 bases in between. The CDR3 is 15 residues long. V usage is TRBV5-1 and J usage is TRBJ2-2; D unresolved. The sequence was obtained from a man in his fifties or sixties with active or convalescent COVID-19. The specimen sequenced was peripheral blood. The CDR3 reads CASSSSVRNTGELFF. CDR3 DNA: TGCGCCAGCAGCTCCTCGGTAAGGAACACCGGGGAGCTGTTTTTT.